These 25 T cell receptor beta chains were all obtained from the same sample, sequenced in a study of shared clonotypes between healthy human individuals. Only in-frame clones appear in the TCRdb table, and some are missing; sequencing was by immunoSEQ multiplex PCR. The table includes about 1.1 million clones, around three quarters detected once. Sequenced sample: memory CD4+ T cells from PBMCs. Subset here: CD45RA-negative fraction. These receptor sequences come from a man aged 18 to 29 in good health. Some clones in this sample may be carry-over from other donors' samples.

This clone was seen only once. The gene calls are TRBV4-1 and TRBJ1-2; D unclear. The CDR3 spans 13 residues. The V end lost 2 bases, the J end lost 2 bases, and 6 bases lay between the germline ends. Per germline, CDR1 MGHRA and CDR2 YSYEKL. The CDR3 protein is CASSQPGNYGYTF. The CDR3 DNA sequence: TGCGCCAGCAGCCAACCGGGGAACTATGGCTACACCTTC.

The genes are TRBV6-5 and TRBJ2-7; D gene ambiguous. This CDR3 comprises 14 residues. V was trimmed by 7 bases and J by 2 bases, leaving 15 bases between them. The germline V gene has CDR1 MNHEY and CDR2 SVGAGI. The CDR3 here is CASTKAVGAYEQYF. The CDR3 DNA follows: TGTGCCAGCACCAAGGCTGTCGGAGCCTACGAGCAGTACTTC.

J is TRBJ2-7 and V is TRBV21-1; no DNA check was done on the table's D call, TRBD2. TRBV21-1 is shown as a pseudogene. This CDR3 has 15 amino acids. This chain's CDR3 is CASSKVSGRVYEQYF. CDR3 sequence (DNA): TGTGCCAGCAGCAAAGTCAGCGGGAGGGTCTACGAGCAGTACTTC.

The chain joins TRBV5-5 to TRBJ1-1; the D gene is possibly TRBD1 (5 bases). This CDR3 is built from 14 residues. Germline lookup yields CDR1 SGHKS and CDR2 YYEKEE (reference sequence). Trimming left V 5 bases short and J 9 bases short, with 20 bases between. DNA of the CDR3: TGTGCCAGCAGTTGGGGAGGGGTTGACGGGCAAGCTTTCTTT. Amino acid sequence: CASSWGGVDGQAFF.

This chain connects TRBV5-1 to TRBJ1-5; TRBD1 aligns across 9 bases. Germline V lookup: CDR1 SGHRS, CDR2 YFSETQ. V trimming: 4 bases; J trimming: 2 bases; junction bases outside the gene matches: 4. The CDR3 runs 15 residues. DNA for the CDR3: TGCGCCAGCAGCCGGACAGGGGACGGCAATCAGCCCCAGCATTTT. Encoded protein: CASSRTGDGNQPQHF.

For this clone: Distinct nucleotide sequences in the sample also encode this CDR3. In DNA, the CDR3 is TGTGCCAGCAGCGTCCAACGGGGCACAGATACGCAGTATTTT. This sequence encodes CASSVQRGTDTQYF. This rearrangement joins TRBV9 to TRBJ2-3; no clear D. This CDR3 has 14 residues. Deletions cut 2 bases from V and 1 base from J, with 8 bases between. Germline V gene data show CDR1 as SGDLS and CDR2 as YYNGEE.

V usage is TRBV29-1 and J usage is TRBJ2-3; 11 nucleotides match TRBD2. CDR1 is SQVTM and CDR2 is ANQGSEA in the germline V gene. V dropped 2 bases and J dropped 3; count of bases not matched to a gene: 4. The CDR3 spans 15 residues. The CDR3 loop is CSVELTSGSTDTQYF. CDR3 DNA sequence: TGCAGCGTTGAACTAACTAGCGGGAGTACAGATACGCAGTATTTT.

This rearrangement joins TRBV15 to TRBJ2-7, with no clear D. This CDR3 has 16 residues. Germline lookup yields CDR1 LNHNV and CDR2 YYDKDF (reference sequence). Trimming took off 5 bases at V and 2 bases at J, with 19 bases between the two ends. CDR3 protein: CATSGTTRSQPYEQYF. CDR3 coding DNA: TGTGCCACCAGCGGAACAACAAGGTCTCAACCCTACGAGCAGTACTTC.

The chain links TRBV28 to TRBJ1-2; tentative D call: TRBD1 (6 bases). Germline CDR1 is MDHEN and CDR2 is SYDVKM. This CDR3 contains 15 residues. Trimming pared 6 bases from V and 8 bases from J, leaving 22 bases between. CDR3 residues: CASSWYQGLREGYTF. CDR3 sequence (DNA): TGTGCCAGCAGCTGGTATCAGGGGCTTAGGGAGGGCTACACCTTC.

The chain couples TRBV28 to TRBJ1-3; perhaps TRBD1 as D (5 bases). Trimming took off 8 bases at V and 4 bases at J, with 15 bases between the two ends. The length of the CDR3 is 14 residues. From germline, CDR1 is MDHEN and CDR2 SYDVKM. In DNA, the CDR3 is TGTGCCAGCCGAGAGACAGAAGCAGGAAACACCATATATTTT. This translates into CASRETEAGNTIYF. Full variable domain (remainder filled in from reference TRBV28 and TRBJ1-3): DVKVTQSSRYLVKRTGEKVFLECVQDMDHENMFWYRQDPGLGLRLIYFSYDVKMKEKGDIPEGYSVSREKKERFSLILESASTNQTSMYLCASRETEAGNTIYFGEGSWLTVV.

The chain employs TRBV5-1 and TRBJ2-5, with a possible D match to TRBD1 (5 bases). This CDR3 contains 13 residues. The germline V gene encodes CDR1 SGHRS and CDR2 YFSETQ. Trimming left V 4 bases short and J 4 bases short, with 11 bases between. CDR3 sequence (DNA): TGCGCCAGCAGCACAGGCCTGGGAGAGACCCAGTACTTC. It yields the protein CASSTGLGETQYF. Combining the CDR3 with reference TRBV5-1 and TRBJ2-5 gives the whole variable domain KAGVTQTPRYLIKTRGQQVTLSCSPISGHRSVSWYQQTPGQGLQFLFEYFSETQRNKGNFPGRFSGRQFSNSRSEMNVSTLELGDSALYLCASSTGLGETQYFGPGTRLLVL.

The chain recombines TRBV6-6 with TRBJ2-7, with a possible D match to TRBD2 (6 bases). The germline gives CDR1 MNHNY, CDR2 SVGAGI (reference sequence). V lost 8 bases to trimming and J lost 6 bases, with 14 bases between them. CDR3 size: 12 residues. The CDR3 loop is CASRRLVGEQYF. CDR3 nucleotide sequence: TGTGCCAGCCGGAGACTAGTGGGCGAGCAGTACTTC.

The gene calls are TRBV7-9 and TRBJ2-6; D is unclear. The CDR3 totals 13 residues. V lost 5 bases, J lost 4 bases, and 6 bases lay in between. Germline V gives CDR1 SEHNR, CDR2 FQNEAQ (reference sequence). In nucleotides, the CDR3 is TGTGCCAGCAGCGAGACCGGGGCCAACGTCCTGACTTTC. Translating gives CASSETGANVLTF.

The chain employs TRBV28 and TRBJ2-7; the D gene is possibly TRBD1 (6 bases). V was cut by 7 bases and J by 3 bases, with 10 bases left in between. The CDR3 is made up of 12 amino acids. The germline CDR1 and CDR2 sequences are MDHEN and SYDVKM. The DNA of the CDR3 is TGTGCCAGCAACAGGGACCGCTACGAGCAGTACTTC. It encodes CASNRDRYEQYF.

The rearrangement links TRBV7-9 to TRBJ2-1; a possible D gene is TRBD1 (6 bases). V was clipped by 5 bases and J by 10 bases, with 12 bases between them. This CDR3 has 12 amino acids. In germline, CDR1 is SEHNR, CDR2 FQNEAQ (reference sequence). This chain's CDR3 is CASSVRGDEQFF. CDR3 coding DNA: TGTGCCAGCAGCGTCAGGGGAGACGAGCAGTTCTTC.

This clone was found once. The V and J genes are TRBV5-1 and TRBJ2-1; 7 bases map to TRBD2. The CDR3 runs to 15 residues. Germline assignment: CDR1 SGHRS and CDR2 YFSETQ. Losses at the gene ends were 4 bases for V and 3 bases for J; bases not matched to a gene: 7. The CDR3 protein is CASSKEASGYNEQFF. CDR3 nucleotide sequence: TGCGCCAGCAGCAAGGAGGCTAGCGGCTACAATGAGCAGTTCTTC.

This rearrangement joins TRBV5-1 to TRBJ1-5; no definite D call. There are 16 residues in the CDR3. Germline CDR1 SGHRS, CDR2 YFSETQ. Trimming left V 0 bases short and J 2 bases short, with 12 bases between. Here the CDR3 DNA reads TGCGCCAGCAGCTTGGGCGGGGATGATGGCAATCAGCCCCAGCATTTT. Translation: CASSLGGDDGNQPQHF.

Only one count was recorded for this clone. This chain uses TRBV27 with TRBJ2-1; D is perhaps TRBD2 (5 bases). The CDR3 consists of 16 residues. Germline CDR1 MNHEY, CDR2 SMNVEV (reference sequence). Trimming left V 6 bases short and J 0 bases short, with 15 bases between. This chain's CDR3 is CASSRLLAPSYNEQFF. CDR3 DNA: TGTGCCAGCAGCAGACTTCTAGCTCCCTCCTACAATGAGCAGTTCTTC.

This clone came up once. This sequence joins TRBV5-1 and TRBJ2-2; maybe TRBD2 (6 bases). The V end was cut by 6 bases, the J end by 3 bases, with 18 bases between. CDR1 SGHRS and CDR2 YFSETQ come from the germline V gene. This CDR3 is built from 16 residues. CDR3: CASTTTGVRDTGELFF. CDR3 bases: TGCGCCAGCACCACTACGGGGGTCAGGGACACCGGGGAGCTGTTTTTT. Using reference TRBV5-1 and TRBJ2-2 for the parts outside the CDR3, the full variable domain is KAGVTQTPRYLIKTRGQQVTLSCSPISGHRSVSWYQQTPGQGLQFLFEYFSETQRNKGNFPGRFSGRQFSNSRSEMNVSTLELGDSALYLCASTTTGVRDTGELFFGEGSRLTVL.

The table lists this clone with a count of one. This chain links TRBV9 with TRBJ2-5; D remains ambiguous. Germline V CDR1 and CDR2: SGDLS, YYNGEE. This CDR3 is 15 amino acids long. V was pared by 0 bases and J by 5 bases, with 14 bases between. The CDR3 nucleotides read TGTGCCAGCAGCGTAGAGCGCCACGCCTGGGAGACCCAGTACTTC. This encodes CASSVERHAWETQYF.

This chain joins TRBV28 and TRBJ1-3; D gene uncertain. The CDR3 is 10 amino acids. Germline-derived CDR1 and CDR2 are MDHEN and SYDVKM. V lost 1 base, J lost 8 bases, and 0 bases lay in between. The CDR3 sequence is CASSLYTIYF. CDR3 nucleotide sequence: TGTGCCAGCAGTTTATACACCATATATTTT.

The chain's CDR3 is CASSGGPSPMDGYTF. In nucleotides, the CDR3 is TGTGCCAGCAGCGGGGGCCCTTCCCCTATGGATGGCTACACCTTC. The rearrangement joins TRBV2 to TRBJ1-2; D perhaps matches TRBD1 (6 bases). Between the trimmed V and J ends, which lost 6 bases and 6 bases, there was a span of 20 bases. The CDR3 length is 15 residues. Looked up from germline, CDR1 is SNHLY and CDR2 is FYNNEI.

This chain's CDR3 is CASSLTGGTYGNTIYF. DNA of the CDR3: TGTGCCAGCAGCCTCACGGGGGGGACCTATGGAAACACCATATATTTT. The chain has TRBV11-2 and TRBJ1-3; the D gene is possibly TRBD1 (5 bases). Per germline, CDR1 SGHAT and CDR2 FQNNGV. Deletions cut 5 bases from V and 3 bases from J, with 17 bases between. CDR3 length: 16 residues.

CDR3 residues: CASSLRDRDYGYTF. The CDR3 DNA sequence: TGCGCCAGCAGCCTAAGGGACCGAGACTATGGCTACACCTTC. The chain is built from TRBV4-1 and TRBJ1-2, with a weak D call TRBD1 (5 bases). CDR1 is MGHRA, CDR2 YSYEKL, per germline. This CDR3 is 14 amino acids long. The germline V and J ends were trimmed by 4 bases and 3 bases, with 12 bases remaining between them.

The CDR3, as DNA: TGCGCCAGCAGCTTGGAGGGCGGGAATAGAGATACGCAGTATTTT. Amino acids: CASSLEGGNRDTQYF. The chain carries TRBV5-1 and TRBJ2-3; D may be TRBD2 (6 bases). The CDR3 contains 15 residues. Germline V lookup: CDR1 SGHRS, CDR2 YFSETQ. The V and J ends lost 0 bases and 5 bases respectively, with 13 bases between them.